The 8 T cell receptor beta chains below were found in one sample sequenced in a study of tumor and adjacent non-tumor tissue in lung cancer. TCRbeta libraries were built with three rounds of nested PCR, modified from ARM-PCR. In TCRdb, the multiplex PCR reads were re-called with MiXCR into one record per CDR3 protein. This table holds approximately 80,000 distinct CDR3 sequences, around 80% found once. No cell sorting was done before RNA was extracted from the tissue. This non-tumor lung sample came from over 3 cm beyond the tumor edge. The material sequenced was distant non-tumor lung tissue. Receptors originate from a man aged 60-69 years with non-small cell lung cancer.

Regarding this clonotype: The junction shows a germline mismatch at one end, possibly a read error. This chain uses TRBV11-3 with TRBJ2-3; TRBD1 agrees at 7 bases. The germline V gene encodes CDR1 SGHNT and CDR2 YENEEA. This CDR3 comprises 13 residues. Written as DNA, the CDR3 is TGTGCCGGCAGCTTTAAGGGGGCAGATACGCATTATTTT. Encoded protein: CAGSFKGADTHYF.

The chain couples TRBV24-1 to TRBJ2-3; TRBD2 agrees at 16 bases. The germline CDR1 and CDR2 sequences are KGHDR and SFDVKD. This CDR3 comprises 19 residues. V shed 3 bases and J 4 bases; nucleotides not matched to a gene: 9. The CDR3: CATSDMTSGTSGRADTQYF. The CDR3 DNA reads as TGTGCCACCAGTGATATGACGTCCGGGACTAGCGGGAGGGCAGATACGCAGTATTTT.

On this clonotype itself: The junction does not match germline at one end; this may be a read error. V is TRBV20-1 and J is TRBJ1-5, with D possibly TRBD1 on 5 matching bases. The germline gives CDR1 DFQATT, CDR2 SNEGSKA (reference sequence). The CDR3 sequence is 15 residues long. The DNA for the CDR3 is TGTAGTAGCCGGAGGGCGGGGCATAGCAATCAGCCCCAGAATTTT. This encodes CSSRRAGHSNQPQNF.

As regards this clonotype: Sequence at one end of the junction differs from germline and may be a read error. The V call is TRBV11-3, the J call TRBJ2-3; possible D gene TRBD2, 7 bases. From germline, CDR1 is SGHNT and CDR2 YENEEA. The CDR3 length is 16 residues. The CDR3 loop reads CVRSLVAGGRTDTQDF. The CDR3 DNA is TGTGTCAGGAGCTTAGTCGCCGGGGGGCGGACAGATACGCAGGATTTT.

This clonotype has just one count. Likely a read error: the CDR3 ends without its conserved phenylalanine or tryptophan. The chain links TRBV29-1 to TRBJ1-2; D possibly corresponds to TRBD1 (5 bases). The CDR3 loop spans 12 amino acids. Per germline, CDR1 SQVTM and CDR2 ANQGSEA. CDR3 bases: TGCAGGGTCGACGGACATCCCTATGGCTACACCATC. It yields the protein CRVDGHPYGYTI.

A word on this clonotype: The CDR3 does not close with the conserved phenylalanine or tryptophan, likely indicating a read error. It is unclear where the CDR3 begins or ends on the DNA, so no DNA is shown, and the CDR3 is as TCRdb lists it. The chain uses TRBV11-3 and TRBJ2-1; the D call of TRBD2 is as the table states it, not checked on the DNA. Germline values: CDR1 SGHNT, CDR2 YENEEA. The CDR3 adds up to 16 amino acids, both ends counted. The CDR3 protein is CASSLVGTRGREKQLL.

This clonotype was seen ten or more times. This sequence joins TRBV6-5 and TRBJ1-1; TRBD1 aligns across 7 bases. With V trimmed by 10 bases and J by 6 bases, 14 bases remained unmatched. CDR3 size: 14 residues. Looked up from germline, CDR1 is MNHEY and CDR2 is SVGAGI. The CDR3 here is CATHRGPKTSEAFF. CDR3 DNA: TGTGCCACCCACAGGGGCCCAAAAACCTCTGAAGCTTTCTTT.

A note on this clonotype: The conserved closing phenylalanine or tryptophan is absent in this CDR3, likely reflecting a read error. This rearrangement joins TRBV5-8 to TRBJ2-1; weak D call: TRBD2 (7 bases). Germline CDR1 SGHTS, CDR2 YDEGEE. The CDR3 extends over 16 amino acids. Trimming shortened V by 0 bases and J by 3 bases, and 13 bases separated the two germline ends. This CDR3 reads CASSLEGGAGYNEQFI. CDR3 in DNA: TGTGCCAGCAGCTTGGAAGGGGGGGCGGGCTACAATGAGCAGTTCATC.